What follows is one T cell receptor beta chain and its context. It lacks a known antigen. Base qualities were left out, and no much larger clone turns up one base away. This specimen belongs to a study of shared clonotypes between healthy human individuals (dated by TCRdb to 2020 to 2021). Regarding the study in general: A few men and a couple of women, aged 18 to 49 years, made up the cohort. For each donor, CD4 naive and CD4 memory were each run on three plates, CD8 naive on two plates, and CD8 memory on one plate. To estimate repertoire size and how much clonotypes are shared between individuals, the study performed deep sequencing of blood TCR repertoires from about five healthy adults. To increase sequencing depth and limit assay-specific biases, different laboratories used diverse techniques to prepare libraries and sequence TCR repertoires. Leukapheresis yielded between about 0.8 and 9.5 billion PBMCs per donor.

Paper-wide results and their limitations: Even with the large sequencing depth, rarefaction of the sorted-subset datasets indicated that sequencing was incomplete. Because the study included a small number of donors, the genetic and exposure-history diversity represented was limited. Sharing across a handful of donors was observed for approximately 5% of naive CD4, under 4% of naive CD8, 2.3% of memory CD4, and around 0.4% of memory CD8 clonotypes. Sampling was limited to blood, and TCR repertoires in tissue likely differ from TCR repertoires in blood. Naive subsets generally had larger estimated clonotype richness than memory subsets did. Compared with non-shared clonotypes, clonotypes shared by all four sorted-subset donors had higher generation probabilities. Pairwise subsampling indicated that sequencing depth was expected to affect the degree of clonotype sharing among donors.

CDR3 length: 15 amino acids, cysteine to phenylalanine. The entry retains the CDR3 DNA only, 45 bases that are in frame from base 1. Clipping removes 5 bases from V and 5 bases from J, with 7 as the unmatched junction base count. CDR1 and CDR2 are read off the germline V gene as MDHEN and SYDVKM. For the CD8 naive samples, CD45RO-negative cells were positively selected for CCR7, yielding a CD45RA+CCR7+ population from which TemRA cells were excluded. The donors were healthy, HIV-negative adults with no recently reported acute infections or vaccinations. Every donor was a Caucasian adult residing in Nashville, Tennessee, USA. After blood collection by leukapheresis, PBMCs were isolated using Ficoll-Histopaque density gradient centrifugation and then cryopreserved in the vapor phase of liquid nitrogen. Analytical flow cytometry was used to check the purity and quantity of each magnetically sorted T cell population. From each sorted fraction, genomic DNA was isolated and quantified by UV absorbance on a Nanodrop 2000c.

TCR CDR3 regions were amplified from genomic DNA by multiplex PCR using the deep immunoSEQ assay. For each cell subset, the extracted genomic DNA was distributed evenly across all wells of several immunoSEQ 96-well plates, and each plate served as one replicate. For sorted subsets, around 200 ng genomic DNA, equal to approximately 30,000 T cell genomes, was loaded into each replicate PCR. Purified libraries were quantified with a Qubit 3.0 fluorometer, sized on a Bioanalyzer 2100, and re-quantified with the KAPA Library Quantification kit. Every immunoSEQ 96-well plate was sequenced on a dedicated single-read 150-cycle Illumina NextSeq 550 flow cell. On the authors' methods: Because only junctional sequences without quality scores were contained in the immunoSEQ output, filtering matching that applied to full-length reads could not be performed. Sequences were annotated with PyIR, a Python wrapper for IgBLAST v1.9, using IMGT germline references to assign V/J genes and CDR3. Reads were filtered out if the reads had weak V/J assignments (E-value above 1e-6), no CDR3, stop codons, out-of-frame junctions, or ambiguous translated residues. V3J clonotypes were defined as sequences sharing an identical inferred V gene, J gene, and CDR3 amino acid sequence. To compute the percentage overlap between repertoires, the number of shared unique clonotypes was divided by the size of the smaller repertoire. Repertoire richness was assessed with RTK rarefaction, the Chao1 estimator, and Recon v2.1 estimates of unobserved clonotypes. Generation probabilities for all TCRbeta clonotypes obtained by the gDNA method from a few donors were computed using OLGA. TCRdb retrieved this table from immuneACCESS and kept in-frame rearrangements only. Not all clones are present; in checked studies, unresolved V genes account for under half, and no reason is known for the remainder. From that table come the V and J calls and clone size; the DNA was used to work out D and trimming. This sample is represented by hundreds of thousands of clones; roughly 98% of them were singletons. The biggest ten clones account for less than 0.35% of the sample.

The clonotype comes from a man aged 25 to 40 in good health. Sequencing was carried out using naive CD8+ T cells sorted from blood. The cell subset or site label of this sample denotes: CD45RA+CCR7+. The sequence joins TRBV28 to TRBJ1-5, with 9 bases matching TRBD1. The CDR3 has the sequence CASSPSGTGHQPQHF. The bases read TGTGCCAGCAGTCCCAGCGGGACAGGGCATCAGCCCCAGCATTTT. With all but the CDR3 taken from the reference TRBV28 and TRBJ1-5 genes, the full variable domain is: DVKVTQSSRYLVKRTGEKVFLECVQDMDHENMFWYRQDPGLGLRLIYFSYDVKMKEKGDIPEGYSVSREKKERFSLILESASTNQTSMYLCASSPSGTGHQPQHFGDGTRLSIL.